Listed below are T cell receptor beta chains from one sample, sequenced in a study of early stage breast cancer tumors. This table comes from immunoSEQ multiplex PCR, and its TCRdb copy is limited to in-frame clones, with some not included. The sample contains about 31,000 clones, 60% to 80% of which appear only once. Sequenced input: breast tumor tissue. The source of these receptors is a person aged 25 to 39 with breast cancer. Both conserved end residues are part of each CDR3. The D gene is left open where the match is weak. Rows give clone size only sometimes, using once, few, many, or a class for an expanded clone.

j_call d_call cdr3_length clone_size v_call cdr3_nt cdr3_aa
TRBJ2-7 . 16 . TRBV5-5 TGTGCCAGCAGCTTGGAACAGACAAAGAGCTCCTACGAGCAGTACTTC CASSLEQTKSSYEQYF
TRBJ2-5 TRBD2 22 . TRBV9 TGTGCCAGCAGCGTAGACCCCATCGGGGGGGGGCTAGCGGGAGGTCTGCAAGAGACCCAGTACTTC CASSVDPIGGGLAGGLQETQYF
TRBJ2-1 . 13 . TRBV11-2 TGTGCCAGCAGCTTAGGGAACTACAATGAGCAGTTCTTC CASSLGNYNEQFF
TRBJ2-3 . 14 few TRBV6-1 TGTGCCAGCTCCAGCGCGGGAAGCACAGATACGCAGTATTTT CASSSAGSTDTQYF
TRBJ1-2 TRBD1 16 . TRBV27 TGTGCCAGCAGTTTAGTAGCCATGACAGGGAACTATGGCTACACCTTC CASSLVAMTGNYGYTF
TRBJ2-3 . 14 . TRBV6-5 TGTGCCAGCAGTCATCGGGGCCACACAGATACGCAGTATTTT CASSHRGHTDTQYF
TRBJ2-7 . 15 . TRBV5-1 TGCGCCAGCAGCTTGGAAGGAGGGAAATTCTACGAGCAGTACTTC CASSLEGGKFYEQYF
TRBJ2-7 TRBD1 14 few TRBV2 TGTGCCAGCAGTGCGACAGGGGGACCCTACGAGCAGTACTTC CASSATGGPYEQYF
TRBJ1-4 TRBD1 15 . TRBV19 TGTGCCAGTAGTGCCAGGGACAGGGGTCAGGAAAAACTGTTTTTT CASSARDRGQEKLFF
TRBJ2-3 TRBD2 16 few TRBV4-2 TGTGCCAGCAGCCAAGCGGCTAGCGGATTAACAGATACGCAGTATTTT CASSQAASGLTDTQYF
TRBJ2-5 . 15 . TRBV18 TGTGCCAGCTCACCACCGTCCGGGTTTGGGGAGACCCAGTACTTC CASSPPSGFGETQYF
TRBJ2-5 . 15 few TRBV9 TGTGCCAGCAGCGTAGCCGACCTTAACCAAGAGACCCAGTACTTC CASSVADLNQETQYF
TRBJ2-2 TRBD2 16 . TRBV30 TGTGCCTGGTCGCAGGAGCTAGCGGGAATGGCCGGGGAGCTGTTTTTT CAWSQELAGMAGELFF
TRBJ2-6 . 17 . TRBV11-2 TGTGCCAGCAGCTTCAGAGTTTGGTGGGCTGGGGCCAACGTCCTGACTTTC CASSFRVWWAGANVLTF
TRBJ2-5 . 12 . TRBV4-1 TGCGCCAGCAGCCAAGAGGCTAAGGCCCAGTACTTC CASSQEAKAQYF
TRBJ1-1 . 13 . TRBV7-6 TGTGCCAGCAGCTTAGACAGCAACACTGAAGCTTTCTTT CASSLDSNTEAFF
TRBJ2-2 TRBD2 17 once TRBV7-8 TGTGCCAGCAGCTTACGAGGGTCGAGCGGGAGCACCGGGGAGCTGTTTTTT CASSLRGSSGSTGELFF
TRBJ2-2 TRBD1 15 . TRBV29-1 TGCAGCGGAACCGGGACAGGGACTAACACCGGGGAGCTGTTTTTT CSGTGTGTNTGELFF
TRBJ2-7 . 13 . TRBV9 TGTGCCAGCAGCGTAGATAGCTCCTACGAGCAGTACTTC CASSVDSSYEQYF
TRBJ2-7 . 15 . TRBV7-3 TGTGCCAGCAGCCCTGGGGGCGGGGGTTCCTACGAGCAGTACTTC CASSPGGGGSYEQYF
TRBJ1-1 TRBD1 17 . TRBV2 TGTGCCAGCAGCGCCAATCGACAGGGAACGGCGAGGAAGAAAGCTTTCTTT CASSANRQGTARKKAFF
TRBJ2-3 . 15 . TRBV10-3 TGTGCCATCAATGGGCGTCTGGAGGGCGCAGATACGCAGTATTTT CAINGRLEGADTQYF
TRBJ2-5 TRBD1 14 . TRBV7-2 TGTGCCAGCAGCCTTGGACAGGCAGGAGAGACCCAGTACTTC CASSLGQAGETQYF
TRBJ1-3 . 15 . TRBV5-1 TGCGCCACCTCATCCCAGGGGATGGCTGGAAACACCATATATTTT CATSSQGMAGNTIYF
TRBJ2-4 TRBD2 14 . TRBV28 TGTGCCAGCAGTTTACGGGGAGGGGCAAACATTCAGTACTTC CASSLRGGANIQYF
TRBJ2-7 TRBD2 14 few TRBV7-6 TGTGCCAGCAGCGTACTAGCGGGACAAGGCGAGCAGTACTTC CASSVLAGQGEQYF
TRBJ2-1 . 16 . TRBV7-3 TGTGCCAGCAGCTTGACCCTGGGGGTCTCCTACAATGAGCAGTTCTTC CASSLTLGVSYNEQFF
TRBJ1-1 . 14 . TRBV6-5 TGTGCCAGCAGTTACTCGAAGGGGAGGACTGAAGCTTTCTTT CASSYSKGRTEAFF
TRBJ2-1 TRBD2 18 . TRBV7-6 TGTGCCAGCAGCCTAGGACTAGCGGGAGCAAACTCCTACAATGAGCAGTTCTTC CASSLGLAGANSYNEQFF
TRBJ1-1 TRBD1 14 . TRBV6-5 TGTGCCAGCAGTTACTCACAGGGGGGCACTGAAGCTTTCTTT CASSYSQGGTEAFF
TRBJ2-2 TRBD2 17 . TRBV5-6 TGTGCCAGCAGCTTGTTTAGTAGCGGGAGGAAAACCGGGGAGCTGTTTTTT CASSLFSSGRKTGELFF
TRBJ1-5 . 15 . TRBV11-2 TGTGCCAGCAGCTTAGACACGGGGTCGAATCAGCCCCAGCATTTT CASSLDTGSNQPQHF
TRBJ2-1 TRBD2 16 . TRBV7-2 TGTGCCAGCAGCTTAAGTAGCGGGGTTGGATACAATGAGCAGTTCTTC CASSLSSGVGYNEQFF
TRBJ2-1 . 13 . TRBV7-9 TGTGCGTTAAACGACCTAGAATGGAATGAGCAGTTCTTC CALNDLEWNEQFF